What follows is one T cell receptor (beta chain) and its context. The data were obtained in a study of blood T cell repertoires in COVID-19. Across the whole study: Samples representing acute and convalescent COVID-19 were sourced from the United States, Italy and Spain.

Germline values: CDR1 SGHTA, CDR2 FQGNSA. The CDR3 sequence is 14 residues long. V lost 2 bases and J 4 bases, leaving 8 bases between the germline ends. Profiled with immunoSEQ multiplex PCR; TCRdb holds only in-frame clones, not every one. The sample lists 60,000 to 80,000 clones, approximately 85% seen once, with around 23% in the top ten. This clonotype was obtained from a man aged 45-60 years with acute or convalescent COVID-19. Sequenced sample: peripheral blood. The V and J genes are TRBV7-2 and TRBJ2-2; D gene unclear. This chain's CDR3 is CASSLSDITGELFF. Here the CDR3 DNA reads TGTGCCAGCAGCTTATCAGATATCACCGGGGAGCTGTTTTTT.